One sample yielded the 24 T cell receptor beta chains listed below, sequenced in a study of blood T cell repertoires in COVID-19. TCRdb's table, derived via immunoSEQ multiplex PCR, lists solely in-frame clones and lacks some. The repertoire holds around 130,000 clones, with over 70% as singletons. Input material: peripheral blood. These receptors were obtained from a man older than 75 with acute or convalescent COVID-19.

The chain recombines TRBV7-6 with TRBJ2-5, with D possibly matching TRBD1 (5 bases). Germline V gene sequence: CDR1 SGHVS, CDR2 FNYEAQ. Trimming cost V 3 bases and J 3 bases, with 8 bases left between them. This CDR3 comprises 13 residues. DNA of the CDR3: TGTGCCAGCAGCTTCGGCAGGGAAGAGACCCAGTACTTC. Translated: CASSFGREETQYF.

This chain uses TRBV6-5 with TRBJ2-5, with D tentatively TRBD1 (5 bases). The germline V and J ends were trimmed by 6 bases and 2 bases, with 16 bases remaining between them. This CDR3 is built from 15 residues. Germline loops: CDR1 MNHEY, CDR2 SVGAGI. The CDR3 region is CASRATYAGQETQYF. In nucleotides, the CDR3 is TGTGCCAGCAGAGCGACGTACGCAGGGCAAGAGACCCAGTACTTC.

The J gene is TRBJ1-2, the V gene TRBV7-9; weak D call: TRBD1 (6 bases). This CDR3 is built from 16 residues. V lost 5 bases to trimming and J lost 8 bases, with 24 bases between them. Germline CDR1 SEHNR, CDR2 FQNEAQ (reference sequence). CDR3 bases: TGTGCCAGCAGCCTACGACAGGACGTCCTTATTCGGGGCTACACCTTC. Translating it yields CASSLRQDVLIRGYTF.

The chain is built from TRBV18 and TRBJ1-2; D gene uncertain. CDR1 is KGHSH, CDR2 LQKENI, per germline. Trimming cost V 6 bases and J 2 bases, with 16 bases left between them. This CDR3 has 15 amino acids. CDR3 sequence: CASSPSTHSNYGYTF. The CDR3, as DNA: TGTGCCAGCTCCCCCAGTACCCACAGCAACTATGGCTACACCTTC.

This clone was picked up a small number of times. The V and J genes are TRBV2 and TRBJ2-7; possibly TRBD1 for D (7 bases). The CDR3 covers 14 residues. The V end lost 6 bases, the J end lost 3 bases, and 15 bases lay between the germline ends. Per the germline V gene, CDR1 is SNHLY and CDR2 is FYNNEI. The CDR3 is CASRGGGRNYEQYF. CDR3 in DNA: TGTGCCAGCAGAGGAGGGGGCAGGAACTACGAGCAGTACTTC.

The chain recombines TRBV12-3 or TRBV12-4 with TRBJ1-5; 7 bases map to TRBD1. J lost 15 bases, V lost 1 base, and 6 bases had no gene match. This CDR3 spans 12 amino acids. Here the CDR3 reads CASSLGLGGRHF. The CDR3 DNA follows: TGTGCCAGCAGTTTAGGGCTAGGGGGCAGGCATTTT.

The rearrangement joins TRBV3-1 (or the pseudogene TRBV3-2) to TRBJ2-7; 10 positions match TRBD2. With 3 bases clipped from V and 4 bases from J, the junction kept 9 bases outside the gene matches. Germline V lookup: CDR1 LGHDT, CDR2 YNNKEL (reference sequence). The CDR3 covers 16 residues. The CDR3 loop reads CASSHAQRGGQYEQYF. CDR3 sequence (DNA): TGTGCCAGCAGCCACGCCCAGCGGGGGGGCCAGTACGAGCAGTACTTC.

The chain couples TRBV11-2 to TRBJ1-1; D gene ambiguous. This CDR3 spans 13 amino acids. Germline V lookup: CDR1 SGHAT, CDR2 FQNNGV. V was cut by 6 bases and J by 0 bases, with 8 bases left in between. This CDR3 reads CASRTIVNTEAFF. The CDR3 DNA sequence: TGTGCCAGCAGAACTATTGTGAACACTGAAGCTTTCTTT.

This clone was recorded a few times. This sequence joins TRBV7-2 and TRBJ1-1; no clear D gene. Trimming shortened V by 4 bases and J by 7 bases, and 19 bases separated the two germline ends. The CDR3 consists of 15 residues. Germline CDR1 is SGHTA and CDR2 is FQGNSA. The DNA for the CDR3 is TGTGCCAGCAGCTCAGGAGGTGGGAGACAAAGTGAAGCTTTCTTT. It translates to CASSSGGGRQSEAFF.

This chain connects TRBV5-1 to TRBJ1-6; 10 bases are a match to TRBD1. The CDR3 consists of 17 residues. Trimming took 0 bases from V and 9 from J; bases not matched to a gene: 9. Germline V CDR1 and CDR2: SGHRS, YFSETQ. CDR3 in amino acids: CASSLVRRDRGGSPLHF. The DNA of the CDR3 is TGCGCCAGCAGCTTGGTCCGCCGGGACAGGGGAGGTTCACCCCTCCACTTT. Using reference TRBV5-1 and TRBJ1-6 for the parts outside the CDR3, the full variable domain is KAGVTQTPRYLIKTRGQQVTLSCSPISGHRSVSWYQQTPGQGLQFLFEYFSETQRNKGNFPGRFSGRQFSNSRSEMNVSTLELGDSALYLCASSLVRRDRGGSPLHFGNGTRLTVT.

As DNA, the CDR3 is TGTGCCAGCAGCTCGACTCCGACAGTGCAGACCCAGTACTTC. Translation gives CASSSTPTVQTQYF. The genes are TRBV7-2 and TRBJ2-5; weak D call: TRBD1 (5 bases). Germline loops: CDR1 SGHTA, CDR2 FQGNSA. Deletions cut 4 bases from V and 6 bases from J, with 15 bases between. CDR3 length: 14 amino acids.

This clone was counted a single time. V and J are TRBV6-1 and TRBJ1-2; 7 bases align to TRBD1. The CDR3 contains 15 residues. Germline CDR1 is MNHNS and CDR2 is SASEGT. With 2 bases clipped from V and 4 bases from J, the junction kept 7 bases outside the gene matches. The CDR3 here is CASSERQGGGYGYTF. The CDR3 bases are TGTGCCAGCAGTGAAAGACAGGGTGGGGGCTATGGCTACACCTTC.

V gene TRBV2 combines with J gene TRBJ2-1; no clear D. Germline V lookup: CDR1 SNHLY, CDR2 FYNNEI. This CDR3 spans 13 amino acids. V lost 3 bases and J 2 bases, leaving 5 bases between the germline ends. The chain's CDR3 is CASSENTYNEQFF. The CDR3 DNA reads as TGTGCCAGCAGTGAGAACACCTACAATGAGCAGTTCTTC.

This chain joins TRBV19 and TRBJ2-1; a possible D gene is TRBD1 (5 bases). Germline V gene lookup returns CDR1 LNHDA and CDR2 SQIVND (reference sequence). The length of the CDR3 is 13 residues. The V gene lost 5 bases and the J gene lost 11 bases, with 16 bases spanning the gap. CDR3 region: CASSPLDTKQQFF. The CDR3 coding sequence is TGTGCCAGTAGTCCCCTGGACACTAAACAGCAGTTCTTC.

The chain joins TRBV5-1 to TRBJ1-2; maybe TRBD1 (6 bases). V dropped 4 bases and J dropped 0 bases, with 13 bases sitting between them. The length of the CDR3 is 15 residues. The germline CDR1 and CDR2 sequences are SGHRS and YFSETQ. CDR3 sequence reads: CASSRTDSSNYGYTF. DNA of the CDR3: TGCGCCAGCAGCAGGACGGACAGTTCTAACTATGGCTACACCTTC.

The genes are TRBV9 and TRBJ2-5; 11 nucleotides align to TRBD2. There are 17 residues in the CDR3. Trimming at V came to 0 bases and at J to 1 base, leaving 5 bases not matched to a gene. Per germline, CDR1 SGDLS and CDR2 YYNGEE. The CDR3 loop reads CASSVGLAGYIQETQYF. In DNA form, the CDR3 reads TGTGCCAGCAGCGTAGGACTAGCGGGGTATATCCAAGAGACCCAGTACTTC.

The chain employs TRBV2 and TRBJ2-5; no clear D. CDR1 and CDR2 from the germline V gene are SNHLY and FYNNEI. V shed 6 bases and J shed 1 base, with 3 bases lying between them. The CDR3 runs 11 residues. Written as DNA, the CDR3 is TGTGCCAGCAGCTTCCAAGAGACCCAGTACTTC. Encoded protein: CASSFQETQYF.

J is TRBJ2-5 and V is TRBV28; TRBD1 matches at 9 bases. V dropped 6 bases and J dropped 3; count of bases not matched to a gene: 8. CDR3 length: 15 residues. The germline gives CDR1 MDHEN, CDR2 SYDVKM. CDR3 nucleotide sequence: TGTGCCAGCAGGACCCCGGGACAGGGCGAAGAGACCCAGTACTTC. This encodes CASRTPGQGEETQYF.

There are a few counts of this clone. The V gene is TRBV2, the J gene TRBJ2-1; the match to TRBD2 covers 7 bases. The CDR3 has 14 residues. Germline V gene sequence: CDR1 SNHLY, CDR2 FYNNEI. J gave up 10 bases and V 4 bases, and 10 bases lay outside the gene matches. In nucleotides, the CDR3 is TGTGCCAGCAGTGCTTACAGCGGGGAGGGGGAGCAGTTCTTC. This codes for CASSAYSGEGEQFF.

The CDR3 reads CASRGRGTSYEKLFF. CDR3 nucleotides: TGTGCCAGCAGGGGGCGCGGAACAAGTTATGAAAAACTGTTTTTT. The chain joins TRBV6-5 to TRBJ1-4, with a weak D call TRBD1 (5 bases). Trimming removed 6 bases at V and 6 bases at J, with 17 bases between. The CDR3 runs 15 residues. Germline CDR1 is MNHEY and CDR2 is SVGAGI.

The chain has TRBV18 and TRBJ1-2, with D uncertain. The V gene's germline CDR1 is KGHSH and CDR2 LQKENI. V shed 3 bases and J shed 13 bases, with 18 bases lying between them. This CDR3 is 13 amino acids long. The CDR3 bases are TGTGCCAGCTCACCGACCGGGGAACGATTAGGCACCTTC. Translating it yields CASSPTGERLGTF.

This sequence joins TRBV7-2 and TRBJ1-4; the D is unclear. The V end was cut by 1 base, the J end by 7 bases, with 13 bases between. The CDR3 covers 15 residues. Germline-derived CDR1 and CDR2 are SGHTA and FQGNSA. CDR3 amino acids: CASSLGIRRGEKLFF. The CDR3 DNA reads TGTGCCAGCAGCTTAGGTATTCGGCGGGGTGAAAAACTGTTTTTT.

This clone was picked up one time. The gene calls are TRBV6-5 and TRBJ1-1; the D is unclear. Germline CDR1 reads MNHEY; CDR2 reads SVGAGI. The V and J ends lost 6 bases and 3 bases respectively, with 8 bases between them. The CDR3 is made up of 12 amino acids. The CDR3 here is CASRPGYTEAFF. In nucleotides, the CDR3 is TGTGCCAGCAGGCCCGGGTACACTGAAGCTTTCTTT.

This clone was detected many times. CDR3 DNA: TGCGCCAGCAGTCGACCAAGACCAGGGAAGATTACTGAGCAGTTCTTC. Amino acid sequence: CASSRPRPGKITEQFF. This rearrangement joins TRBV4-1 to TRBJ2-1; D is possibly TRBD1 (5 bases). The CDR3 loop spans 16 amino acids. Germline loops: CDR1 MGHRA, CDR2 YSYEKL. Trimming removed 6 bases at V and 9 bases at J, with 24 bases between.